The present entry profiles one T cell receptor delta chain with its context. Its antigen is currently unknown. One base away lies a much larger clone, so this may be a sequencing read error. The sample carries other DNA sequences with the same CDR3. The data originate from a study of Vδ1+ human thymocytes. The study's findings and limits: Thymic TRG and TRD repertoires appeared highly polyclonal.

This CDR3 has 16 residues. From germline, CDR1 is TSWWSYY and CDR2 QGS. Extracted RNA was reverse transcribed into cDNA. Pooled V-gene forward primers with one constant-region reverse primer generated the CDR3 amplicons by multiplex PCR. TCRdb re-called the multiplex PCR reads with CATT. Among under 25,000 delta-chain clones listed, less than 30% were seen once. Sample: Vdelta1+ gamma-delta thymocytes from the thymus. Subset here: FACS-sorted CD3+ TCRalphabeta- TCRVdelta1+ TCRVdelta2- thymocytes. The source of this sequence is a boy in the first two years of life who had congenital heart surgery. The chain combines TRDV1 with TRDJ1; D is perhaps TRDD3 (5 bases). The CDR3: CALGEGRFWYTDKLIF. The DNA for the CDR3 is TGCGCTCTTGGGGAAGGCCGATTTTGGTACACCGATAAACTCATCTTT.